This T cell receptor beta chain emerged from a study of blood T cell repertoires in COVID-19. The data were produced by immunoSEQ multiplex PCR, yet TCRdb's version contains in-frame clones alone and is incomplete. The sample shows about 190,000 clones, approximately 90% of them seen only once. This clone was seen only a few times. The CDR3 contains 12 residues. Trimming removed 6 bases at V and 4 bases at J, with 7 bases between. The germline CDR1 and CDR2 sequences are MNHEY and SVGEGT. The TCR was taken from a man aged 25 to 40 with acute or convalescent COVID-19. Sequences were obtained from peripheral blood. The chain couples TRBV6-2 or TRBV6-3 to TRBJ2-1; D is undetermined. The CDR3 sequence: CASSRAYNEQFF. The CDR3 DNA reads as TGTGCCAGCAGCCGAGCGTACAATGAGCAGTTCTTC.